The TCR beta chain under discussion was sequenced for a study of T cell changes during pregnancy in multiple sclerosis. This table comes from immunoSEQ multiplex PCR, and its TCRdb copy is limited to in-frame clones, with some not included. The profile covers tens of thousands of clones, with 90% appearing a single time and more than 8% taken by the ten largest. CDR3 length: 17 amino acids. CDR1 and CDR2 (germline): SGHTA, FQGNSA. Trimming removed 5 bases at V and 0 bases at J, with 14 bases between. The sequencing here drew on peripheral blood, taken after pregnancy. The rearrangement uses TRBV7-2 and TRBJ1-6; perhaps TRBD1 as D (5 bases). The receptor was isolated from a female donor in good health, enrolled as a control in a pregnancy study. The CDR3 spells CASSPPGGDSYNSPLHF. The CDR3 DNA reads as TGTGCCAGCAGCCCCCCTGGGGGGGACTCCTATAATTCACCCCTCCACTTT.